The T cell receptor (beta chain) under discussion was sequenced for a study of shared clonotypes between healthy human individuals. Study overall: Every donor yielded three CD4 naive, three CD4 memory, two CD8 naive and one CD8 memory plate.

Regarding this clone: The antigen is unknown.

The study ran the assay at deep level. Only in-frame clones appear in the TCRdb table, and some are missing; sequencing was by immunoSEQ multiplex PCR. This table holds about 2 million clones, 85% to 95% found once. It was CD45RO-negative cells, positively selected for CCR7, that made up naive CD8 cells, with terminally differentiated effector memory CD45RA+ cells excluded. Points from the study as a whole: An effect of sequencing depth on clonotype sharing among donors was expected. Among the subsets, naive ones generally showed larger estimated richness than memory ones.

This TCR came from a young man in good health. The sequencing input was naive CD8+ T cells sorted from blood.

The CDR3 here is CASSSGQGTDTQYF. The CDR3, as DNA: TGTGCCAGCAGCAGCGGACAGGGCACAGATACGCAGTATTTT. The chain is built from TRBV21-1 and TRBJ2-3; TRBD1, as called in the table, went unchecked against the DNA. TRBV21-1 is described as a pseudogene. The CDR3 extends over 14 amino acids.